These 17 T cell receptor beta chains were sequenced from one sample in a study of cytomegalovirus exposure and HLA in healthy donors. The PCR ran on 60 Vbeta and 13 Jbeta primers. Sequenced by immunoSEQ multiplex PCR; TCRdb stores in-frame clones only, minus some. This sample has over 110,000 clones; under 90% occur once, and the top ten carry around 2.5%. Sequencing used PBMCs. The receptors were sampled from a male donor in good health and CMV-seronegative.

The chain joins TRBV2 to TRBJ2-7, with D unresolved. This CDR3 has 13 residues. Germline CDR1 is SNHLY and CDR2 is FYNNEI. Trimming cost V 1 base and J 2 bases, with 6 bases left between them. The CDR3 nucleotides read TGTGCCAGCAGTGAAGGGCCAGCCTACGAGCAGTACTTC. Protein product: CASSEGPAYEQYF.

The chain carries TRBV14 and TRBJ2-1, with D possibly matching TRBD2 (5 bases). Germline CDR1 is SGHDN and CDR2 is FVKESK. The CDR3 covers 17 residues. The V end was cut by 4 bases, the J end by 6 bases, with 22 bases between. The CDR3 region is CASSPRRRSSYRNEQFF. CDR3 sequence (DNA): TGTGCCAGCAGCCCACGGAGGCGATCTAGTTATCGCAATGAGCAGTTCTTC.

The V gene is TRBV6-5, the J gene TRBJ2-6; D is possibly TRBD1 (6 bases). Trimming left V 8 bases short and J 0 bases short, with 11 bases between. Germline V gene sequence: CDR1 MNHEY, CDR2 SVGAGI. The CDR3 loop spans 15 amino acids. CDR3 loop: CASAGESSGANVLTF. CDR3 DNA sequence: TGTGCCAGCGCAGGGGAAAGCTCTGGGGCCAACGTCCTGACTTTC.

V is TRBV9 and J is TRBJ1-2, with D uncertain. The CDR3 is 15 residues long. The V end was cut by 4 bases, the J end by 7 bases, with 20 bases between. Germline loops: CDR1 SGDLS, CDR2 YYNGEE. The CDR3 is CASSSPPGGSSGYTF. The CDR3 coding sequence is TGTGCCAGCAGCTCCCCCCCGGGAGGGTCGTCTGGCTACACCTTC.

V usage is TRBV28 and J usage is TRBJ2-5, with D unresolved. The V gene's germline CDR1 is MDHEN and CDR2 SYDVKM. The V and J ends lost 5 bases and 5 bases respectively, with 9 bases between them. The CDR3 is 12 amino acids. In DNA, the CDR3 is TGTGCCAGCAGTCGCGGTCGGGAGACCCAGTACTTC. It yields the protein CASSRGRETQYF.

A few counts support this clone. This chain joins TRBV11-2 and TRBJ1-1, with TRBD1 as a possible D gene (5 bases). Deletions cut 1 base from V and 4 bases from J, with 13 bases between. Germline loops: CDR1 SGHAT, CDR2 FQNNGV. This CDR3 has 15 amino acids. CDR3 coding DNA: TGTGCCAGCAGCTTAGTTTGGCAGGGTGGCACTGAAGCTTTCTTT. This gives the protein CASSLVWQGGTEAFF.

CDR3 bases: TGTGCCAGCAGCCCCACTAGCGTCGAGCAGTACTTC. Amino acid sequence: CASSPTSVEQYF. The chain uses TRBV9 and TRBJ2-7; TRBD2 matches 7 bases. CDR1 is SGDLS and CDR2 is YYNGEE in the germline V gene. The CDR3 runs 12 residues. Trimming at V came to 4 bases and at J to 6 bases, leaving 4 bases not matched to a gene.

The genes are TRBV7-2 and TRBJ2-7; possible D gene TRBD2, 6 bases. The CDR3 is made up of 14 amino acids. Germline V gene lookup returns CDR1 SGHTA and CDR2 FQGNSA. V lost 4 bases and J 0 bases, leaving 10 bases between the germline ends. This CDR3 is CASSSGLYSYEQYF. CDR3 coding DNA: TGTGCCAGCAGCTCGGGACTTTACTCCTACGAGCAGTACTTC. The entire variable domain, with the rest obtained from reference TRBV7-2 and TRBJ2-7, is as follows: GAGVSQSPSNKVTEKGKDVELRCDPISGHTALYWYRQSLGQGLEFLIYFQGNSAPDKSGLPSDRFSAERTGGSVSTLTIQRTQQEDSAVYLCASSSGLYSYEQYFGPGTRLTVT.

V usage is TRBV6-5 and J usage is TRBJ1-2, with 9 bases that match TRBD1. CDR1 and CDR2 (germline): MNHEY, SVGAGI. After removal of 0 bases from V and 5 bases from J, the junction contained 1 base not matched to a gene. The CDR3 runs to 14 residues. CDR3 amino acids: CASSYSDRGYGYTF. DNA of the CDR3: TGTGCCAGCAGTTACTCGGACAGGGGATATGGCTACACCTTC.

V usage is TRBV9 and J usage is TRBJ2-5; TRBD2 matches at 7 bases. V shed 4 bases and J 2 bases; nucleotides not matched to a gene: 8. The CDR3 has 15 residues. Germline CDR1 reads SGDLS; CDR2 reads YYNGEE. CDR3 nucleotides: TGTGCCAGCAGCACCCAAGCGGGACCTCAAGAGACCCAGTACTTC. Amino acids: CASSTQAGPQETQYF. The full variable domain, its missing parts supplied by reference TRBV9 and TRBJ2-5, is DSGVTQTPKHLITATGQRVTLRCSPRSGDLSVYWYQQSLDQGLQFLIQYYNGEERAKGNILERFSAQQFPDLHSELNLSSLELGDSALYFCASSTQAGPQETQYFGPGTRLLVL.

This clone showed up just a few times. V gene TRBV6-6 combines with J gene TRBJ2-7; tentative D call: TRBD1 (6 bases). V lost 0 bases and J 3 bases, leaving 12 bases between the germline ends. Germline assignment: CDR1 MNHNY and CDR2 SVGAGI (reference sequence). The CDR3 covers 15 residues. The CDR3 nucleotides are TGTGCCAGCAGTTACTCGGGCTCAGGGGTCTACGAGCAGTACTTC. Its translation is CASSYSGSGVYEQYF.

This clone was observed a handful of times. This chain joins TRBV5-1 and TRBJ2-7; TRBD1 is a possible D gene (5 bases). V was cut by 2 bases and J by 1 base, with 10 bases left in between. Germline assignment: CDR1 SGHRS and CDR2 YFSETQ. CDR3 size: 14 residues. CDR3 loop: CASSLLTGSYEQYF. Written as DNA, the CDR3 is TGCGCCAGCAGCTTATTAACAGGATCCTACGAGCAGTACTTC.

This clone was detected only a few times. V usage is TRBV27 and J usage is TRBJ1-2, with TRBD1 matching over 7 bases. The length of the CDR3 is 14 residues. Germline CDR1 reads MNHEY; CDR2 reads SMNVEV (reference sequence). The junction had 10 bases not matched to a gene; V was cut back by 5 bases and J by 7 bases. Here the CDR3 DNA reads TGTGCCAGCAGTCGGACAGGACTCTCTATTGGCTACACCTTC. It translates to CASSRTGLSIGYTF.

The chain links TRBV6-6 to TRBJ2-5, with 9 bases lining up with TRBD1. The CDR3 consists of 15 residues. Unmatched junction bases numbered 9, after V lost 5 bases and J lost 5 bases. Germline V CDR1 and CDR2: MNHNY, SVGAGI (reference sequence). CDR3 DNA: TGTGCCAGCAGTCAACTCCGACAGGGGGGTGAGACCCAGTACTTC. Translating it yields CASSQLRQGGETQYF.

This clone was seen a handful of times. The chain is built from TRBV29-1 and TRBJ2-5; the match to TRBD2 covers 14 bases. CDR1 is SQVTM and CDR2 is ANQGSEA in the germline V gene. The CDR3 is 16 residues long. Trimming took 6 bases from V and 5 from J; bases not matched to a gene: 11. Written as DNA, the CDR3 is TGCAGCGTGACAGGAGGGACTAGCGGGAGTTGGGAGACCCAGTACTTC. Translated: CSVTGGTSGSWETQYF. Full variable domain (outside the CDR3, taken from reference TRBV29-1 and TRBJ2-5): SAVISQKPSRDICQRGTSLTIQCQVDSQVTMMFWYRQQPGQSLTLIATANQGSEATYESGFVIDKFPISRPNLTFSTLTVSNMSPEDSSIYLCSVTGGTSGSWETQYFGPGTRLLVL.

The genes are TRBV27 and TRBJ1-1; D ambiguous. The CDR3 loop spans 11 amino acids. CDR1 MNHEY and CDR2 SMNVEV come from the germline V gene (reference sequence). The ends were cut back, 6 bases at V and 2 bases at J, with 4 bases in the middle. Here the CDR3 reads CASRRNTEAFF. Written as DNA, the CDR3 is TGTGCCAGCAGGAGAAACACTGAAGCTTTCTTT.

This sequence joins TRBV9 and TRBJ2-7, with 7 bases aligning to TRBD2. CDR1 SGDLS and CDR2 YYNGEE come from the germline V gene. J lost 5 bases, V lost 4 bases, and 9 bases had no gene match. The CDR3 runs 14 residues. The chain's CDR3 is CASSFTSAMDEQYF. Written as DNA, the CDR3 is TGTGCCAGCAGCTTCACTAGCGCGATGGACGAGCAGTACTTC.